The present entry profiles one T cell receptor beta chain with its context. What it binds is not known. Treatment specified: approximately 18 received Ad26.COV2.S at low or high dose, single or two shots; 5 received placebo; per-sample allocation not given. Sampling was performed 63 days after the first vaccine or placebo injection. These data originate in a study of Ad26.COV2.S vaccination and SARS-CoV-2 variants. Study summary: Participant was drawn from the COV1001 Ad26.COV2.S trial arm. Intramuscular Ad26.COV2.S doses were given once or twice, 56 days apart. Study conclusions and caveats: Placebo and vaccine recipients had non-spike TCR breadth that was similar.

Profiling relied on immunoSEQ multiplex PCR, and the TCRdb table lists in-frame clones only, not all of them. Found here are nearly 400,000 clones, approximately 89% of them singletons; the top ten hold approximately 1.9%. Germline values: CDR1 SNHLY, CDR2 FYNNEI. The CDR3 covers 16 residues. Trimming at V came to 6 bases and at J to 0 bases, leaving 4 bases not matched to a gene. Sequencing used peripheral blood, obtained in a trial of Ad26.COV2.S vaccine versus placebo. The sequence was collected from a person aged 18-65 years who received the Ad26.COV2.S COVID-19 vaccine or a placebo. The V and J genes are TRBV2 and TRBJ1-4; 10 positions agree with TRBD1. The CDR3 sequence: CASRAGQGATNEKLFF. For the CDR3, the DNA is TGTGCCAGCAGGGCCGGACAGGGGGCAACTAATGAAAAACTGTTTTTT.